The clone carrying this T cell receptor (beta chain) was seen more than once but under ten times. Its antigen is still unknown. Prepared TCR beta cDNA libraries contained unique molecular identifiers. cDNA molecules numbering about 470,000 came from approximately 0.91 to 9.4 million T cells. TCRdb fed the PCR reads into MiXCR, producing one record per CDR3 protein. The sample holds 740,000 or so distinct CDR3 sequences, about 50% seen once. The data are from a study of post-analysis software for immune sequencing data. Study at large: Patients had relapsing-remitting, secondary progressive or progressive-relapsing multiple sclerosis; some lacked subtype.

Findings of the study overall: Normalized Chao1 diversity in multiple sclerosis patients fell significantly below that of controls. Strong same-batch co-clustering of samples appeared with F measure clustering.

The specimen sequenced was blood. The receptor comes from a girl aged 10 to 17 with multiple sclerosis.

The CDR3, as DNA: TGTGCCAGCAGCTTAGCGGGCGGGAGGTCCTATAATTCACCCCTCCACTTT. This codes for CASSLAGGRSYNSPLHF. V usage is TRBV7-8 and J usage is TRBJ1-6; unclear D gene. CDR1 and CDR2 (germline): SGHVS, FQNEAQ. V lost 0 bases and J 1 base, leaving 10 bases between the germline ends. This CDR3 has 17 amino acids.